The TCR beta chain under discussion was sequenced for a study of breast tumors, draining lymph nodes, adjacent tissues. TCRdb passed the multiplex PCR reads through MiXCR, listing each CDR3 protein once. The sample includes about 150,000 distinct CDR3 sequences, 30% to 35% of them seen just once. CDR3 length: 14 residues. V was trimmed by 4 bases and J by 6 bases, leaving 12 bases between them. CDR1 and CDR2 (germline): MGHRA, YSYEKL. Study conclusions and caveats: Luminal-like breast cancer showed significantly higher tumor–nontumor repertoire similarity than basal-like. Findings are consistent with lymph node origin and intratumoral expansion of most tumor T cells. Tumor TCR diversity was below lymph nodes but above nontumor tissue.

The lymph nodes were axillary draining lymph nodes from breast cancer patients. This clonotype was seen repeatedly, ten times or more. The antigen is not known. The rearrangement joins TRBV4-1 to TRBJ2-2; unclear D gene. Sequenced: axillary lymph node tissue. This sequence was found in a female donor with breast cancer. Some clones in this sample may be carry-over from other donors' samples. In DNA, the CDR3 is TGCGCCAGCAGCCCAACAGAATTCTCCGGGGAGCTGTTTTTT. This gives the protein CASSPTEFSGELFF.